This TCR beta chain is from a study of blood T cell repertoires in COVID-19. Profiling relied on immunoSEQ multiplex PCR, and the TCRdb table lists in-frame clones only, not all of them. The table includes approximately 82,000 clones, 75% to 90% detected once. With V trimmed by 6 bases and J by 1 base, 5 bases remained unmatched. The CDR3 length is 16 residues. Germline CDR1 LNHDA, CDR2 SQIVND (reference sequence). The rearrangement links TRBV19 to TRBJ2-1, with 11 bases matching TRBD2. The TCR was taken from a man in his 70s with active or convalescent COVID-19. Material for sequencing was peripheral blood. The CDR3 spells CASRTTSGSSYNEQFF. The CDR3 region has the DNA TGTGCCAGTAGAACAACTAGCGGGAGTTCCTACAATGAGCAGTTCTTC.